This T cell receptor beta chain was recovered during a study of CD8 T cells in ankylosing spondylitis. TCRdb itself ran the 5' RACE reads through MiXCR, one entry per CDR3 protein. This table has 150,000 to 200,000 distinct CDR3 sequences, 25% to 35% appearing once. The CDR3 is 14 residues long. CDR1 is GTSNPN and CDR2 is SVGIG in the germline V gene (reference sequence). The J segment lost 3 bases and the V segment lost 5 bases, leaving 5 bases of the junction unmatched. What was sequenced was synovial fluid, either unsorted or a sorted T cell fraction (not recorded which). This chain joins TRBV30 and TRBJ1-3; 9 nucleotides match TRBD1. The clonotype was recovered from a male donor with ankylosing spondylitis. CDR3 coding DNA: TGTGCCTGGGAGACAGGGGGAGTTGGAAACACCATATATTTT. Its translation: CAWETGGVGNTIYF.